This TCR beta chain was recovered during a study of OX40 agonist ivuxolimab in advanced cancers. The CDR3 extends over 13 amino acids. The germline gives CDR1 KGHSH, CDR2 LQKENI. Germline trimming cut 2 bases from V and 6 bases from J; bases unmatched to any gene: 0. The data were produced by immunoSEQ multiplex PCR, yet TCRdb's version contains in-frame clones alone and is incomplete. The sample records 65,000 to 90,000 clones, about 80% being singletons. The V gene is TRBV18, the J gene TRBJ2-1, with 8 bases aligning to TRBD2. The sample was CD4+ or CD8+ T cells sorted from blood, taken in a trial of the OX40 agonist ivuxolimab. The source of this sequence is an adult with an advanced solid tumor such as melanoma, head and neck, liver or kidney cancer. The CDR3 coding sequence is TGTGCCAGCTCACCAAGCGGGGGCAATGAGCAGTTCTTC. Protein: CASSPSGGNEQFF.